The 20 T cell receptor beta chains in this list originate from one sample, sequenced in a study of T cell responses to AZD1222 COVID-19 vaccine (TCRdb year 2021). The library was obtained by the immunoSEQ multiplex PCR assay. TCRdb took over this immuneACCESS table, retaining in-frame rearrangements with V and J assigned. Such tables are incomplete; in checked studies, under half of the missing clones stem from an unresolved V gene, and the remainder is unexplained. The sample table contains roughly 100,000 clones; only one count was recorded for about 86% of them. Approximately 5% of the sample is taken by the ten largest. The sample's time point label, in plain terms: baseline before first vaccination. The sample was peripheral blood, taken on day 0 of AZD1222 vaccination. The receptors here all came from an adult in good health.

The CDR3 reads CSAEGGPGETQYF. CDR3 nucleotides: TGCAGCGCTGAGGGGGGCCCCGGGGAGACCCAGTACTTC. This chain links TRBV29-1 with TRBJ2-5; D assignment may be TRBD1 or TRBD2 (6 bases each). The germline V gene has CDR1 SQVTM and CDR2 ANQGSEA. The V end was cut by 7 bases, the J end by 5 bases, with 17 bases between. There are 13 residues in the CDR3.

The rearrangement joins TRBV11-3 to TRBJ2-5, with unresolved D. The CDR3 consists of 14 residues. Per the germline V gene, CDR1 is SGHNT and CDR2 is YENEEA. V was cut by 5 bases and J by 0 bases, with 10 bases left in between. CDR3 residues: CASSLNQYQETQYF. CDR3 DNA sequence: TGTGCCAGCAGCCTAAACCAGTACCAAGAGACCCAGTACTTC.

The V and J genes are TRBV9 and TRBJ2-7; TRBD1 is a possible D gene (6 bases). The V end lost 0 bases, the J end lost 4 bases, and 14 bases lay between the germline ends. Germline CDR1 reads SGDLS; CDR2 reads YYNGEE. The CDR3 has 15 residues. CDR3 residues: CASSVDPGVKYEQYF. In nucleotides, the CDR3 is TGTGCCAGCAGCGTAGATCCAGGGGTTAAATACGAGCAGTACTTC.

This clone has more than one count but fewer than ten. The V gene is TRBV6-2 or TRBV6-3, the J gene TRBJ2-1, with TRBD2 matching 13 bases. Germline V lookup: CDR1 MNHEY, CDR2 SVGEGT. The CDR3 is made up of 17 amino acids. The V and J ends lost 5 bases and 10 bases, in that order; junction bases with no gene match: 14. CDR3 amino acids: CASSLRTSGRAAGEQFF. CDR3 DNA: TGTGCCAGCAGTCTCCGAACTAGCGGGAGGGCCGCGGGAGAGCAGTTCTTC.

The chain carries TRBV11-3 and TRBJ2-3, with unresolved D. V lost 0 bases to trimming and J lost 5 bases, with 9 bases between them. The germline gives CDR1 SGHNT, CDR2 YENEEA. The CDR3 is made up of 14 amino acids. The CDR3 is CASSLEGSGDTQYF. For the CDR3, the DNA is TGTGCCAGCAGCTTAGAGGGTAGTGGAGATACGCAGTATTTT.

V is TRBV27 and J is TRBJ2-6; 7 bases fit TRBD1. Looked up from germline, CDR1 is MNHEY and CDR2 is SMNVEV (reference sequence). CDR3 size: 15 residues. V dropped 4 bases and J dropped 2; count of bases not matched to a gene: 2. CDR3 sequence (DNA): TGTGCCAGCAGTTCCACAGGGGCTGGGGCCAACGTCCTGACTTTC. Translation: CASSSTGAGANVLTF.

V gene TRBV6-5 combines with J gene TRBJ2-7; D is unresolved. This CDR3 has 14 residues. The germline gives CDR1 MNHEY, CDR2 SVGAGI. V lost 0 bases, J lost 8 bases, and 14 bases lay in between. This CDR3 is CASSYSSGLEKQYF. CDR3 in DNA: TGTGCCAGCAGTTACTCTTCCGGCCTGGAGAAGCAGTACTTC.

This sequence joins TRBV19 and TRBJ1-5, with D tentatively TRBD1 (5 bases). This CDR3 is 14 amino acids long. Between the trimmed V and J ends, which lost 8 bases and 3 bases, there was a span of 14 bases. Germline V lookup: CDR1 LNHDA, CDR2 SQIVND (reference sequence). CDR3 sequence reads: CASSPWGNNQPQHF. CDR3 sequence (DNA): TGTGCCAGTTCTCCATGGGGGAACAATCAGCCCCAGCATTTT.

The V and J genes are TRBV28 and TRBJ1-2; D may be TRBD1 (5 bases). The CDR3 totals 13 residues. The ends were cut back, 4 bases at V and 6 bases at J, with 12 bases in the middle. Germline values: CDR1 MDHEN, CDR2 SYDVKM. The CDR3: CASSSSDINGYTF. Here the CDR3 DNA reads TGTGCCAGCAGTTCATCGGACATTAATGGCTACACCTTC.

The V gene is TRBV6-4, the J gene TRBJ2-3; 10 nucleotides match TRBD1. The J segment lost 11 bases and the V segment lost 6 bases, leaving 5 bases of the junction unmatched. This CDR3 contains 12 residues. From germline, CDR1 is MRHNA and CDR2 SNTAGT. The CDR3 nucleotides read TGTGCCAGCAGCGCCGGGACAGGGGTGCAGTATTTT. It is translated as CASSAGTGVQYF.

J is TRBJ2-3 and V is TRBV6-1; no firm D call. Germline-derived CDR1 and CDR2 are MNHNS and SASEGT. The V end lost 1 base, the J end lost 1 base, and 15 bases lay between the germline ends. This CDR3 is built from 17 residues. The CDR3 loop reads CASSEGTTPYGTDTQYF. CDR3 sequence (DNA): TGTGCCAGCAGTGAAGGGACCACCCCTTACGGCACAGATACGCAGTATTTT.

The gene calls are TRBV19 and TRBJ1-3; D is unclear. V lost 2 bases and J 2 bases, leaving 13 bases between the germline ends. There are 16 residues in the CDR3. Germline V gives CDR1 LNHDA, CDR2 SQIVND (reference sequence). This CDR3 is CASSILAWGPGNTIYF. Here the CDR3 DNA reads TGTGCCAGTAGTATATTGGCATGGGGTCCTGGAAACACCATATATTTT.

The rearrangement links TRBV5-1 to TRBJ2-5, with no clear D. This CDR3 is 15 amino acids long. The V gene lost 4 bases and the J gene lost 5 bases, with 18 bases spanning the gap. Per germline, CDR1 SGHRS and CDR2 YFSETQ. CDR3 protein: CASSRVITPGETQYF. The DNA for the CDR3 is TGCGCCAGCAGCCGAGTGATAACCCCCGGGGAGACCCAGTACTTC.

CDR3 in DNA: TGTGCCAGCAACGGGGCGGGGGTGAGCACTGAAGCTTTCTTT. This sequence encodes CASNGAGVSTEAFF. The V and J genes are TRBV6-5 and TRBJ1-1, with a possible D match to TRBD1 (5 bases). CDR1 and CDR2 from the germline V gene are MNHEY and SVGAGI. Trimming left V 7 bases short and J 4 bases short, with 16 bases between. The CDR3 spans 14 residues.

The chain is built from TRBV6-5 and TRBJ2-3; TRBD1 is a possible D gene (6 bases). The germline V gene has CDR1 MNHEY and CDR2 SVGAGI. V lost 6 bases and J lost 7, with 14 bases in between. This CDR3 is 13 amino acids long. CDR3 sequence: CASSHQGRHTQYF. As DNA, the CDR3 is TGTGCCAGCAGCCACCAGGGGCGGCATACGCAGTATTTT.

This clone was detected a few times. The V and J genes are TRBV27 and TRBJ2-1, with TRBD2 matching over 7 bases. Per the germline V gene, CDR1 is MNHEY and CDR2 is SMNVEV (reference sequence). The ends lost 7 bases at V and 7 bases at J; junction bases unmatched: 10. There are 14 residues in the CDR3. CDR3 amino acids: CASIPGGSGNEQFF. The CDR3, as DNA: TGTGCCAGCATCCCCGGCGGGAGTGGAAATGAGCAGTTCTTC.

V usage is TRBV2 and J usage is TRBJ1-1; TRBD1 agrees at 9 bases. Unmatched junction bases numbered 7, after V lost 8 bases and J lost 3 bases. CDR3 size: 14 residues. From germline, CDR1 is SNHLY and CDR2 FYNNEI. The CDR3 loop is CASGTGGSYTEAFF. CDR3 sequence (DNA): TGTGCCAGCGGAACAGGGGGCTCGTACACTGAAGCTTTCTTT.

This rearrangement joins TRBV5-1 to TRBJ2-3; 8 bases align to TRBD1. J was trimmed by 1 base and V by 9 bases; bases with no gene match: 7. This CDR3 spans 14 amino acids. The germline gives CDR1 SGHRS, CDR2 YFSETQ. The chain's CDR3 is CATSGTGGTDTQYF. The CDR3 DNA follows: TGCGCCACGAGTGGGACAGGAGGCACAGATACGCAGTATTTT. Full variable domain (outside the CDR3, taken from reference TRBV5-1 and TRBJ2-3): KAGVTQTPRYLIKTRGQQVTLSCSPISGHRSVSWYQQTPGQGLQFLFEYFSETQRNKGNFPGRFSGRQFSNSRSEMNVSTLELGDSALYLCATSGTGGTDTQYFGPGTRLTVL.

This clone has a handful of counts. The rearrangement joins TRBV5-1 to TRBJ2-3; TRBD2 matches at 7 bases. The germline CDR1 and CDR2 sequences are SGHRS and YFSETQ. The length of the CDR3 is 15 residues. Trimming removed 3 bases from V and 3 bases from J; junction bases left unmatched: 7. The CDR3 DNA sequence: TGCGCCAGCAGCTCGGGATCTAGCGGTACAGATACGCAGTATTTT. This encodes CASSSGSSGTDTQYF.

The chain uses TRBV14 and TRBJ2-1; TRBD2 matches at 7 bases. This CDR3 region has 15 residues. From germline, CDR1 is SGHDN and CDR2 FVKESK. V trimming: 4 bases; J trimming: 5 bases; junction bases outside the gene matches: 8. CDR3 loop: CASSPLGGTNNEQFF. In nucleotides, the CDR3 is TGTGCCAGCAGCCCCTTGGGCGGGACTAACAATGAGCAGTTCTTC. The whole variable domain, remainder taken from reference TRBV14 and TRBJ2-1, is EAGVTQFPSHSVIEKGQTVTLRCDPISGHDNLYWYRRVMGKEIKFLLHFVKESKQDESGMPNNRFLAERTGGTYSTLKVQPAELEDSGVYFCASSPLGGTNNEQFFGPGTRLTVL.